This T cell receptor beta chain comes out of a study of STAT3 mutations in large granular lymphocyte leukemia. Whole-study results and caveats: All newly emerging clones after therapy were STAT3 wild type. At least one immunodominant TCR beta clonotype appeared in every T-cell large granular lymphocyte leukemia patient.

Measured with immunoSEQ multiplex PCR; TCRdb has only the in-frame clones, and not every one. The sample includes tens of thousands of clones, over 75% of them seen just once. A word on this clone: The antigen remains unidentified.

Sequencing input: PBMCs. This clonotype was obtained from a human donor with T large granular lymphocyte leukemia. Some clones in this sample may be carry-over from other donors' samples.

The chain's CDR3 is CASSRGGQPKQFF. CDR3 DNA sequence: TGCGCCAGCAGCCGAGGGGGTCAACCAAAGCAGTTCTTC. The chain carries TRBV10-2 and TRBJ2-1, with a possible D match to TRBD1 (6 bases). This CDR3 comprises 13 residues. V dropped 6 bases and J dropped 11 bases, with 17 bases sitting between them. Germline V gives CDR1 WSHSY, CDR2 SAAADI.